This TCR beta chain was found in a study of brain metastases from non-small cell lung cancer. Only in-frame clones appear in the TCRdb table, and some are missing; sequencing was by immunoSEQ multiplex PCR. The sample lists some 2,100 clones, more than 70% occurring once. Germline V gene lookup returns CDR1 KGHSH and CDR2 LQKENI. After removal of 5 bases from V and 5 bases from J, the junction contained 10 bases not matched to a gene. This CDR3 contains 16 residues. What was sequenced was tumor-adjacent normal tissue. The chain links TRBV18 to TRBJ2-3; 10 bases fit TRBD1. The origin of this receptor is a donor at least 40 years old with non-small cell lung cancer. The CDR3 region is CASSTGTGVVQDTQYF. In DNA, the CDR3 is TGTGCCAGCTCAACAGGGACAGGGGTGGTTCAAGATACGCAGTATTTT.